The 17 T cell receptor beta chains reported below all come from one sample, sequenced in a study of cytomegalovirus exposure and HLA in healthy donors. The assay was immunoSEQ multiplex PCR, and TCRdb's table has in-frame clones only and misses some. The sample shows roughly 200,000 clones, approximately 86% of them seen only once. The sample consisted of PBMCs. These receptors all come from a man younger than 45 in good health and CMV-seropositive.

The J gene is TRBJ2-5, the V gene TRBV5-6; D possibly matches TRBD1 or TRBD2 (7 bases each). Trimming stripped 4 bases from V and 10 bases from J, with 20 bases between. Germline-derived CDR1 and CDR2 are SGHDT and YYEEEE. CDR3 length equals 14 residues. Here the CDR3 reads CASSPRGGVHIQYF. CDR3 in DNA: TGTGCCAGCAGCCCCAGGGGGGGGGTACATATCCAGTACTTC.

This chain links TRBV6-5 with TRBJ1-1; D unclear. From germline, CDR1 is MNHEY and CDR2 SVGAGI. The CDR3 runs to 13 residues. The ends were cut back, 2 bases at V and 6 bases at J, with 10 bases in the middle. The CDR3 is CASSYVRWAEAFF. CDR3 DNA: TGTGCCAGCAGTTACGTACGGTGGGCTGAAGCTTTCTTT.

This clone was picked up one time. The chain couples TRBV2 to TRBJ2-3, with 12 bases aligning to TRBD2. V shed 2 bases and J 2 bases; nucleotides not matched to a gene: 5. The CDR3 is made up of 17 amino acids. Germline V gene data show CDR1 as SNHLY and CDR2 as FYNNEI. CDR3 sequence (DNA): TGTGCCAGCAGTGAAATTCGGACTAGCGGGACCACAGATACGCAGTATTTT. This encodes CASSEIRTSGTTDTQYF.

This clone turned up a few times. V gene TRBV5-6 combines with J gene TRBJ2-2; D gene unclear. The CDR3 totals 14 residues. V was clipped by 7 bases and J by 3 bases, with 13 bases between them. Germline-derived CDR1 and CDR2 are SGHDT and YYEEEE. The CDR3 region is CASLRDLDTGELFF. In DNA, the CDR3 is TGTGCCAGCCTAAGGGATCTTGACACCGGGGAGCTGTTTTTT. The complete variable domain, with remaining parts taken from reference TRBV5-6 and TRBJ2-2, reads DAGVTQSPTHLIKTRGQQVTLRCSPKSGHDTVSWYQQALGQGPQFIFQYYEEEERQRGNFPDRFSGHQFPNYSSELNVNALLLGDSALYLCASLRDLDTGELFFGEGSRLTVL.

The chain links TRBV10-3 to TRBJ2-7, with 9 positions matching TRBD2. V lost 2 bases and J lost 1; bases outside the gene matches: 6. The CDR3 contains 16 residues. CDR1 ENHRY and CDR2 SYGVKD come from the germline V gene. This chain's CDR3 is CAISEGSGRISYEQYF. The CDR3, as DNA: TGTGCCATCAGTGAGGGAAGCGGGAGGATTTCCTACGAGCAGTACTTC.

The V and J genes are TRBV9 and TRBJ2-3, with 9 bases aligning to TRBD2. Germline lookup yields CDR1 SGDLS and CDR2 YYNGEE. Trimming cost V 0 bases and J 2 bases; bases outside gene matches: 4. The CDR3 has 16 amino acids. CDR3 nucleotides: TGTGCCAGCAGCGTAGTTCTAGCGGGGCACACAGATACGCAGTATTTT. This gives the protein CASSVVLAGHTDTQYF.

CDR3 DNA sequence: TGTGCCAGCAGTGGGGGGACGTGGGACACTGAAGCTTTCTTT. Translated, it gives CASSGGTWDTEAFF. The J gene is TRBJ1-1, the V gene TRBV28, with TRBD1 as a possible D gene (5 bases). This CDR3 spans 14 amino acids. Germline-derived CDR1 and CDR2 are MDHEN and SYDVKM. V was cut by 5 bases and J by 3 bases, with 13 bases left in between.

The V call is TRBV6-1, the J call TRBJ1-4; D unresolved. Trimming pared 4 bases from V and 0 bases from J, leaving 12 bases between. CDR1 is MNHNS, CDR2 SASEGT, per germline. This CDR3 is built from 16 residues. The CDR3 reads CASSAKQPSTNEKLFF. CDR3 DNA sequence: TGTGCCAGCAGTGCCAAGCAACCCTCAACTAATGAAAAACTGTTTTTT.

The V call is TRBV9, the J call TRBJ2-7; maybe TRBD2 (6 bases). This CDR3 is 16 amino acids long. The germline gives CDR1 SGDLS, CDR2 YYNGEE. V gave up 0 bases and J gave up 7 bases, with 20 bases separating them. CDR3 DNA: TGTGCCAGCAGCGTAGAGGGAGGACCCCTTGGGGCTGAGCAGTACTTC. Translated, it gives CASSVEGGPLGAEQYF.

The V call is TRBV29-1, the J call TRBJ1-4; 7 positions match TRBD1. Germline lookup yields CDR1 SQVTM and CDR2 ANQGSEA. CDR3 length: 12 amino acids. With V trimmed by 7 bases and J by 2 bases, 1 base remained unmatched. The CDR3 spells CSGGQTNEKLFF. The CDR3 region has the DNA TGCAGCGGGGGACAGACTAATGAAAAACTGTTTTTT.

The genes are TRBV7-2 and TRBJ1-5; D is unclear. This CDR3 is built from 14 residues. Germline CDR1 and CDR2: SGHTA and FQGNSA. Trimming pared 5 bases from V and 5 bases from J, leaving 13 bases between. CDR3: CASSARTGHQPQHF. CDR3 bases: TGTGCCAGCAGCGCCCGAACTGGGCATCAGCCCCAGCATTTT.

The chain combines TRBV2 with TRBJ2-1; D unclear. CDR3 size: 13 residues. Germline V lookup: CDR1 SNHLY, CDR2 FYNNEI. V was shortened by 5 bases and J by 4 bases, with 9 bases between the two germline ends. CDR3 amino acids: CASSPGDYNEQFF. The CDR3, as DNA: TGTGCCAGCAGTCCAGGAGATTACAATGAGCAGTTCTTC.

The J gene is TRBJ1-5, the V gene TRBV29-1; D uncertain. Trimming took off 5 bases at V and 4 bases at J, with 9 bases between the two ends. The germline CDR1 and CDR2 sequences are SQVTM and ANQGSEA. This CDR3 has 12 residues. For the CDR3, the DNA is TGCAGCGTTAAGCGGGGAAATCAGCCCCAGCATTTT. Translation gives CSVKRGNQPQHF.

The rearrangement uses TRBV7-2 and TRBJ1-5; 10 nucleotides line up with TRBD1. The V gene's germline CDR1 is SGHTA and CDR2 FQGNSA. V was pared by 5 bases and J by 3 bases, with 4 bases of the junction left unmatched. The CDR3 runs 15 residues. CDR3 bases: TGTGCCAGCAGCCAAGACAGGGGGCCCAATCAGCCCCAGCATTTT. This gives the protein CASSQDRGPNQPQHF.

This clone showed up just once. J is TRBJ1-1 and V is TRBV11-3; D perhaps matches TRBD1 (5 bases). CDR1 and CDR2 (germline): SGHNT, YENEEA. This CDR3 has 13 residues. Trimming shortened V by 5 bases and J by 2 bases, and 9 bases separated the two germline ends. Here the CDR3 reads CASSTTVNTEAFF. As DNA, the CDR3 is TGTGCCAGCAGCACGACAGTCAACACTGAAGCTTTCTTT.

J is TRBJ2-4 and V is TRBV7-2; D possibly corresponds to TRBD2 (6 bases). Trimming took off 4 bases at V and 5 bases at J, with 15 bases between the two ends. The germline CDR1 and CDR2 sequences are SGHTA and FQGNSA. The length of the CDR3 is 15 residues. The chain's CDR3 is CASSSFTLAENIQYF. CDR3 coding DNA: TGTGCCAGCAGCTCCTTCACGTTAGCGGAAAACATTCAGTACTTC. Variable domain in full (rest from reference TRBV7-2 and TRBJ2-4): GAGVSQSPSNKVTEKGKDVELRCDPISGHTALYWYRQSLGQGLEFLIYFQGNSAPDKSGLPSDRFSAERTGGSVSTLTIQRTQQEDSAVYLCASSSFTLAENIQYFGAGTRLSVL.

V and J are TRBV7-9 and TRBJ1-2; D might be TRBD1 (6 bases). Germline loops: CDR1 SEHNR, CDR2 FQNEAQ (reference sequence). This CDR3 is 14 amino acids long. The germline V and J ends were trimmed by 6 bases and 3 bases, with 14 bases remaining between them. The CDR3 protein is CASRHRVGDYGYTF. In nucleotides, the CDR3 is TGTGCCAGCAGACACAGGGTCGGTGACTATGGCTACACCTTC.